Given below is one T cell receptor (beta chain) in context. This sample is part of a study of blood T cell repertoires in COVID-19. Study-wide background: Sites across the United States, Italy and Spain contributed samples from acute and convalescent COVID-19. PBMCs, B-cell-depleted T cells, or T cells provided the cDNA or gDNA that made up the material.

Authors' analysis steps: Reference gene primer amplification gave estimated nucleated cell counts. The protocol was immunoSEQ multiplex PCR, while the TCRdb copy is restricted to in-frame clones and leaves out a portion. That table furnishes V, J and clone size, whereas the DNA furnished D and trimming. Among hundreds of thousands of clones listed, approximately 80% were seen once. J lost 2 bases, V lost 5 bases, and 11 bases had no gene match. The germline CDR1 and CDR2 sequences are ENHRY and SYGVKD. The CDR3 totals 16 residues. Donors were grouped by their self-reported clinical history. The source is a man aged 30 to 45 with acute COVID-19. The J gene is TRBJ2-5, the V gene TRBV10-3; 7 positions match TRBD1. Specimen: PBMCs or T cells enriched from blood (not recorded which). The CDR3 region is CAISKVLQGQQETQYF. CDR3 DNA: TGTGCCATCAGTAAGGTCCTACAGGGACAGCAAGAGACCCAGTACTTC.